The table lists the clone carrying this T cell receptor beta chain with a few counts. What it recognizes is unknown. Expressed TCRB transcripts were sequenced, since all the RNA that had been isolated was reverse transcribed. Using immunoSEQ multiplex PCR, the repertoire was profiled, and TCRdb retains in-frame clones only, with some absent. Of around 280,000 clones listed, approximately 15% are singletons. This sample is drawn from a study of beta chain features in type 1 diabetes. The study's findings and limits: A possible short-template PCR bias applies equally to patients and controls. Within patients, naive, central memory and Treg TCRB repertoires seemed more similar than within healthy donors. Sequencing from cDNA could over-represent high-TCR-expressing cells. Moderate but significant shortening of TCRB CDR3s was recorded in all four CD4+ subsets from Type 1 diabetes patients.

The V and J ends lost 1 base and 2 bases, in that order; junction bases with no gene match: 7. This CDR3 spans 17 amino acids. Germline V CDR1 and CDR2: MGHRA, YSYEKL. Sorting produced populations that all topped 95% purity. The TCR was taken from a man aged 18-30 years with type 1 diabetes. The sequenced sample was naive CD4+ T cells from blood. The gene calls are TRBV4-1 and TRBJ2-7, with 11 bases aligning to TRBD2. The CDR3, as DNA: TGCGCCAGCAGCCAAGGCATTCTTAGCGGGAGGGCCTACGAGCAGTACTTC. It yields the protein CASSQGILSGRAYEQYF.